This T cell receptor (beta chain) was identified during a study of Ad26.COV2.S vaccination and SARS-CoV-2 variants. Across the whole study: The donor belonged to the COV1001 Ad26.COV2.S trial arm.

The treatment is: over 15 received Ad26.COV2.S at low or high dose, single or two shots; several received placebo; per-sample allocation not given. Collection of samples fell on day 63 after the first vaccine or placebo injection. The CDR3 is 18 amino acids. CDR1 and CDR2 from the germline V gene are SEHNR and FQNEAQ (reference sequence). V dropped 0 bases and J dropped 4; count of bases not matched to a gene: 7. Method: immunoSEQ multiplex PCR; TCRdb's copy keeps in-frame clones and lacks some. The sample comprises around 420,000 clones, around 87% of which are singletons, and 3.6% rests with the top ten.

The TCR comes from a person aged 18-60 years who received the Ad26.COV2.S COVID-19 vaccine or a placebo. The chain employs TRBV7-9 and TRBJ2-1; TRBD2 agrees at 12 bases. The sequenced sample was peripheral blood, obtained in a trial of Ad26.COV2.S vaccine versus placebo. The CDR3 region is CASSLAASGGASYNEQFF. The CDR3, as DNA: TGTGCCAGCAGCTTAGCGGCTAGCGGGGGGGCATCGTACAATGAGCAGTTCTTC.